Presented here are 25 T cell receptor beta chains from one specimen sequenced in a study of lymphopenia after photon versus proton radiotherapy (dated by TCRdb to the late 2010s). Library preparation employed the immunoSEQ multiplex PCR assay. The immuneACCESS repertoire file appears here via TCRdb, limited to in-frame rearrangements. These files lack a portion of the clones; in checked studies, under half of the deficit traces to unresolved V genes, and the cause of the others is not known. This sample has tens of thousands of clones in its table, and approximately 84% of those were observed once. The ten largest clones take up around 2.1% of the sample. The source was peripheral blood, collected from a patient treated with proton-based radiotherapy. Receptors originate from a man between 60 and 75 years old with pancreatic cancer.

This clone was recorded only once. The rearrangement links TRBV7-2 to TRBJ2-1; D uncertain. The V gene lost 1 base and the J gene lost 5 bases, with 6 bases spanning the gap. The CDR3 extends over 13 amino acids. From germline, CDR1 is SGHTA and CDR2 FQGNSA. The chain's CDR3 is CASSLGRNNEQFF. In DNA form, the CDR3 reads TGTGCCAGCAGCTTAGGACGGAACAATGAGCAGTTCTTC. The whole variable domain, remainder taken from reference TRBV7-2 and TRBJ2-1, is GAGVSQSPSNKVTEKGKDVELRCDPISGHTALYWYRQSLGQGLEFLIYFQGNSAPDKSGLPSDRFSAERTGGSVSTLTIQRTQQEDSAVYLCASSLGRNNEQFFGPGTRLTVL.

This sequence joins TRBV6-5 and TRBJ1-5; TRBD1 aligns across 8 bases. Looked up from germline, CDR1 is MNHEY and CDR2 is SVGAGI. V lost 4 bases to trimming and J lost 5 bases; unmatched junction nucleotides: 7. CDR3 length: 15 amino acids. The CDR3: CASSSFRGLDQPQHF. The CDR3, as DNA: TGTGCCAGCAGTTCTTTCAGGGGGCTGGATCAGCCCCAGCATTTT.

The V call is TRBV9, the J call TRBJ2-7; D may be TRBD2 (5 bases). Germline V gene sequence: CDR1 SGDLS, CDR2 YYNGEE. Trimming took 4 bases from V and 2 from J, leaving 19 bases between them. There are 16 residues in the CDR3. The CDR3 reads CASSPLRAALAYEQYF. The CDR3 DNA follows: TGTGCCAGCAGCCCCCTGCGGGCGGCCCTTGCCTACGAGCAGTACTTC.

The CDR3 reads CASRGEGAYSGNTIYF. The CDR3 nucleotides read TGTGCCTCCCGGGGTGAGGGGGCCTACTCTGGAAACACCATATATTTT. The V and J genes are TRBV30 and TRBJ1-3; TRBD1 matches 7 bases. The V gene's germline CDR1 is GTSNPN and CDR2 SVGIG (reference sequence). V lost 7 bases and J lost 0; bases outside the gene matches: 12. This CDR3 has 16 amino acids.

This rearrangement joins TRBV2 to TRBJ2-1, with D unclear. The CDR3 extends over 15 amino acids. Between the trimmed V and J ends, which lost 7 bases and 0 bases, there was a span of 13 bases. Germline V gene lookup returns CDR1 SNHLY and CDR2 FYNNEI. The chain's CDR3 is CASTSFWGSYNEQFF. CDR3 bases: TGTGCCAGCACCAGCTTTTGGGGCTCCTACAATGAGCAGTTCTTC.

This clone has more than one count but fewer than ten. The chain recombines TRBV9 with TRBJ2-1; unclear D gene. Trimming stripped 3 bases from V and 0 bases from J, with 13 bases between. Per the germline V gene, CDR1 is SGDLS and CDR2 is YYNGEE. This CDR3 has 16 residues. The chain's CDR3 is CASSGGVTNSYNEQFF. In DNA form, the CDR3 reads TGTGCCAGCAGCGGCGGAGTAACGAACTCCTACAATGAGCAGTTCTTC.

The CDR3 nucleotides are TGCGCCAGCAGCCTCTCGGTCTTGGGGGACTACGAGCAGTACTTC. Translating gives CASSLSVLGDYEQYF. The V and J genes are TRBV4-1 and TRBJ2-7; D possibly uses TRBD1 or TRBD2 (5 bases each). CDR1 MGHRA and CDR2 YSYEKL come from the germline V gene. The germline V and J ends were trimmed by 4 bases and 3 bases, with 16 bases remaining between them. This CDR3 contains 15 residues.

This sequence joins TRBV2 and TRBJ2-5; 9 bases map to TRBD1. This CDR3 has 15 amino acids. J lost 5 bases, V lost 4 bases, and 8 bases had no gene match. In germline, CDR1 is SNHLY, CDR2 FYNNEI. CDR3 nucleotide sequence: TGTGCCAGCAGTGCTTTGGGACAGGGTCACGAGACCCAGTACTTC. Its protein product is CASSALGQGHETQYF.

This clone was detected a few times. This chain connects TRBV7-9 to TRBJ2-1; 12 bases align to TRBD2. Germline V CDR1 and CDR2: SEHNR, FQNEAQ (reference sequence). CDR3 size: 18 residues. The trim removed 5 bases at V and 7 bases at J, leaving 15 bases unmatched. For the CDR3, the DNA is TGTGCCAGCAGCCTACCAGTCCGACTAGCGGGAGTTCGTAATGAGCAGTTCTTC. The encoded protein is CASSLPVRLAGVRNEQFF.

The chain combines TRBV7-8 with TRBJ2-5; 7 bases agree with TRBD1. The CDR3 length is 15 residues. Germline CDR1 SGHVS, CDR2 FQNEAQ. V dropped 3 bases and J dropped 0; count of bases not matched to a gene: 4. CDR3 sequence reads: CASSFGTAYQETQYF. CDR3 bases: TGTGCCAGCAGCTTTGGGACAGCCTACCAAGAGACCCAGTACTTC.

This clone was picked up one time. J is TRBJ2-1 and V is TRBV15, with 8 bases lining up with TRBD1. Trimming removed 8 bases from V and 8 bases from J; junction bases left unmatched: 8. The CDR3 spans 13 residues. Looked up from germline, CDR1 is LNHNV and CDR2 is YYDKDF (reference sequence). Here the CDR3 reads CATQYQGADEQFF. CDR3 DNA sequence: TGTGCCACCCAATACCAGGGGGCAGATGAGCAGTTCTTC. Together with reference TRBV15 and TRBJ2-1, the CDR3 gives the full variable domain: DAMVIQNPRYQVTQFGKPVTLSCSQTLNHNVMYWYQQKSSQAPKLLFHYYDKDFNNEADTPDNFQSRRPNTSFCFLDIRSPGLGDTAMYLCATQYQGADEQFFGPGTRLTVL.

The chain is built from TRBV9 and TRBJ2-7, with 10 bases that match TRBD2. The CDR3 spans 15 residues. Looked up from germline, CDR1 is SGDLS and CDR2 is YYNGEE. V lost 3 bases to trimming and J lost 0 bases; unmatched junction nucleotides: 3. CDR3 nucleotide sequence: TGTGCCAGCAGCGCACTAGCGGGGAGCTCCTACGAGCAGTACTTC. Protein product: CASSALAGSSYEQYF.

V gene TRBV7-9 combines with J gene TRBJ2-1; no reliable D call. V was trimmed by 1 base and J by 4 bases, leaving 8 bases between them. The CDR3 extends over 14 amino acids. Germline V gene sequence: CDR1 SEHNR, CDR2 FQNEAQ (reference sequence). This chain's CDR3 is CASSLGGIYNEQFF. The CDR3 coding sequence is TGTGCCAGCAGCTTAGGTGGGATATACAATGAGCAGTTCTTC.

The rearrangement joins TRBV29-1 to TRBJ2-7; 7 positions agree with TRBD1. After removal of 7 bases from V and 1 base from J, the junction contained 7 bases not matched to a gene. CDR1 is SQVTM, CDR2 ANQGSEA, per germline. The length of the CDR3 is 13 residues. In DNA, the CDR3 is TGCAGCGCAGGACAGGCTCCTTCCTACGAGCAGTACTTC. Translation: CSAGQAPSYEQYF.

The chain joins TRBV2 to TRBJ2-3; TRBD1 or TRBD2 may be the D gene (6 bases each). V gave up 4 bases and J gave up 0 bases, with 11 bases separating them. Looked up from germline, CDR1 is SNHLY and CDR2 is FYNNEI. This CDR3 is 15 amino acids long. The CDR3, as DNA: TGTGCCAGCAGTGGAACAGGGACTAGCACAGATACGCAGTATTTT. Translated, it gives CASSGTGTSTDTQYF.

This clone has just a few counts. The chain combines TRBV7-2 with TRBJ2-7; 9 bases map to TRBD2. V lost 0 bases and J lost 2; bases outside the gene matches: 5. Germline lookup yields CDR1 SGHTA and CDR2 FQGNSA. The CDR3 length is 16 residues. CDR3 in DNA: TGTGCCAGCAGCTTAGCGAGCCTAGCGGGGACCTACGAGCAGTACTTC. It codes for CASSLASLAGTYEQYF.

This chain uses TRBV28 with TRBJ2-3; 11 bases fit TRBD2. The germline gives CDR1 MDHEN, CDR2 SYDVKM. V lost 5 bases to trimming and J lost 2 bases; unmatched junction nucleotides: 9. The CDR3 is 17 residues long. The CDR3 DNA is TGTGCCAGCAGTCCGGCTAGCGGGAGGAAAATCACAGATACGCAGTATTTT. Residues: CASSPASGRKITDTQYF.

This clone was counted only a few times. The chain recombines TRBV14 with TRBJ1-2, with 7 nucleotides matching TRBD1. V shed 4 bases and J 5 bases; nucleotides not matched to a gene: 4. The CDR3 is 13 amino acids. Germline V gives CDR1 SGHDN, CDR2 FVKESK. The CDR3 loop is CASSPQTGYGYTF. Here the CDR3 DNA reads TGTGCCAGCAGCCCCCAGACAGGGTATGGCTACACCTTC.

The V call is TRBV19, the J call TRBJ1-1; TRBD1 agrees at 7 bases. Trimming cost V 7 bases and J 3 bases; bases outside gene matches: 8. There are 14 residues in the CDR3. The V gene's germline CDR1 is LNHDA and CDR2 SQIVND (reference sequence). CDR3 sequence: CASKGADFYTEAFF. CDR3 in DNA: TGTGCCAGTAAGGGGGCCGACTTTTACACTGAAGCTTTCTTT.

The V call is TRBV28, the J call TRBJ1-3; D may be TRBD1 (6 bases). Trimming left V 3 bases short and J 5 bases short, with 11 bases between. The length of the CDR3 is 14 residues. CDR1 is MDHEN, CDR2 SYDVKM, per germline. The DNA of the CDR3 is TGTGCCAGCAGTTTGTGGGGGGCAAGAAACACCATATATTTT. This sequence encodes CASSLWGARNTIYF. Full variable domain (rest looked up from reference TRBV28 and TRBJ1-3): DVKVTQSSRYLVKRTGEKVFLECVQDMDHENMFWYRQDPGLGLRLIYFSYDVKMKEKGDIPEGYSVSREKKERFSLILESASTNQTSMYLCASSLWGARNTIYFGEGSWLTVV.

This clone has a single count. The gene calls are TRBV6-6 and TRBJ1-5; D remains ambiguous. V lost 0 bases to trimming and J lost 6 bases, with 9 bases between them. The germline CDR1 and CDR2 sequences are MNHNY and SVGAGI (reference sequence). This CDR3 has 14 amino acids. Here the CDR3 DNA reads TGTGCCAGCAGTTACTCGGCCGGGTCTCAGCCCCAGCATTTT. Its translation is CASSYSAGSQPQHF.

The chain has TRBV23-1 and TRBJ1-1, with D unclear. TRBV23-1 is an ORF; its function is uncertain. CDR3 length: 16 amino acids. V was clipped by 3 bases and J by 4 bases, with 18 bases between them. The CDR3 protein is CASSHPMTSGVTEAFF. CDR3 sequence (DNA): TGCGCCAGCAGTCACCCTATGACATCGGGCGTCACTGAAGCTTTCTTT.

The rearrangement links TRBV28 to TRBJ1-5; D gene uncertain. The CDR3 totals 15 residues. Trimming cost V 4 bases and J 3 bases, with 13 bases left between them. CDR1 and CDR2 from the germline V gene are MDHEN and SYDVKM. Written as DNA, the CDR3 is TGTGCCAGCAGTTCCCCGGGTCTTATCAATCAGCCCCAGCATTTT. Protein sequence: CASSSPGLINQPQHF.

The rearrangement uses TRBV11-3 and TRBJ2-1, with TRBD2 matching over 11 bases. V was clipped by 2 bases and J by 3 bases; unmatched bases: 12. The CDR3 loop spans 19 amino acids. The V gene's germline CDR1 is SGHNT and CDR2 YENEEA. CDR3 amino acids: CASSLSTSGSYGGYNEQFF. The CDR3 bases are TGTGCCAGCAGCTTAAGTACTAGCGGGAGTTATGGGGGCTACAATGAGCAGTTCTTC.

The chain carries TRBV19 and TRBJ2-1; D is perhaps TRBD2 (7 bases). V was shortened by 3 bases and J by 8 bases, with 14 bases between the two germline ends. CDR1 LNHDA and CDR2 SQIVND come from the germline V gene (reference sequence). The CDR3 runs to 14 residues. The CDR3 nucleotides read TGTGCCAGTAGTATCGGGGGGCTTGAATATGAGCAGTTCTTC. Protein product: CASSIGGLEYEQFF.